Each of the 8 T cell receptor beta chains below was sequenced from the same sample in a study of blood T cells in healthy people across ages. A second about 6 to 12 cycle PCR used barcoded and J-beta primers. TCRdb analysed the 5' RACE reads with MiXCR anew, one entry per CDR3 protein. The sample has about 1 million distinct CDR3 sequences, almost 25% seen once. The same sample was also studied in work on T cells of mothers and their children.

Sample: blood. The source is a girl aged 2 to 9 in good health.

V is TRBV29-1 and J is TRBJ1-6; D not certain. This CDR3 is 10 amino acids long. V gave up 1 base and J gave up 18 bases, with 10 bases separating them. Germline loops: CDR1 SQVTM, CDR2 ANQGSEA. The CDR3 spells CSVEAVAPHF. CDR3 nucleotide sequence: TGCAGCGTTGAAGCGGTGGCCCCCCACTTT.

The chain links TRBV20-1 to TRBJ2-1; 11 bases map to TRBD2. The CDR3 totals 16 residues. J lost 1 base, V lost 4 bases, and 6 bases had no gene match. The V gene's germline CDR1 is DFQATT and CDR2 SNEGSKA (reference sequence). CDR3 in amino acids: CSAKGGTSGSYNEQFF. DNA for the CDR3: TGCAGTGCTAAGGGGGGGACTAGCGGTTCCTACAATGAGCAGTTCTTC.

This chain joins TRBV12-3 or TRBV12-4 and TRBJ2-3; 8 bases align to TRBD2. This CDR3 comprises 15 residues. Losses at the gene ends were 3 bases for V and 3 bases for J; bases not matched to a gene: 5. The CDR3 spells CASSFSGSKTDTQYF. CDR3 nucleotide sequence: TGTGCCAGCAGTTTCAGCGGGAGCAAGACAGATACGCAGTATTTT.

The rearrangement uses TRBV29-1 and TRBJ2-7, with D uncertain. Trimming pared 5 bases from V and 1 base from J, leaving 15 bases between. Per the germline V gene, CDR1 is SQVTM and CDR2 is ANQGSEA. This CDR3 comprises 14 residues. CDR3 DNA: TGCAGCGTTATAGTCCCCGTTGGGTCCTACGAGCAGTACTTC. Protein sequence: CSVIVPVGSYEQYF.

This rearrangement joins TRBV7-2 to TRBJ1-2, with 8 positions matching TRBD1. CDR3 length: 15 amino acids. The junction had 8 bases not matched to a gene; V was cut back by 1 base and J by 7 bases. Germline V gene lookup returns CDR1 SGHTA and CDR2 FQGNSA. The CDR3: CASSLVVTGAVGYTF. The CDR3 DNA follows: TGTGCCAGCAGCTTAGTGGTGACAGGGGCGGTTGGCTACACCTTC.

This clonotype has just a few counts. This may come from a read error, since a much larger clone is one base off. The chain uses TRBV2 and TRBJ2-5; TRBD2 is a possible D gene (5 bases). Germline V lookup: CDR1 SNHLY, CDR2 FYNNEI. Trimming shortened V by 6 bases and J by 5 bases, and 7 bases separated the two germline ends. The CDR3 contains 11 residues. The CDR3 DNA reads TGTGCCAGCAGCATAGCGGAGACCCAGTACTTC. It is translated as CASSIAETQYF.

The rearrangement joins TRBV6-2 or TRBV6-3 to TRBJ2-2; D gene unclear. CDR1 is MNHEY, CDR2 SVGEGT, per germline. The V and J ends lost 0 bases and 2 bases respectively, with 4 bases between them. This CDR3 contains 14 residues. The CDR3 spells CASSYSRNTGELFF. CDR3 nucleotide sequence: TGTGCCAGCAGTTACTCGCGTAACACCGGGGAGCTGTTTTTT.

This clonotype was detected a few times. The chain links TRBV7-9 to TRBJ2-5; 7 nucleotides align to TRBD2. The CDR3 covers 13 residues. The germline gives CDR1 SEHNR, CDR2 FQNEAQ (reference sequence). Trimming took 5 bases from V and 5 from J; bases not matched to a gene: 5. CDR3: CASSLGLDETQYF. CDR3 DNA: TGTGCCAGCAGCCTAGGACTAGATGAGACCCAGTACTTC.